The sequence of this TCR beta chain was determined in a study of T cells in Graves' hyperthyroidism and ophthalmopathy (dated by TCRdb to the late 2010s). As for the study more broadly: Peripheral blood samples were taken at the time of initial diagnosis, prior to any treatment. To identify distinguishing TCR V-J signatures, a discovery cohort of some 100 patients was used, comprising roughly 45 with Graves' ophthalmopathy and approximately 58 with stable Graves' hyperthyroidism. Thyroid tissue and blood T-cell repertoires from over 5 Graves' hyperthyroidism patients were also compared in the study. TCR Vbeta CDR3 sequencing of some 140 peripheral blood samples (43 ophthalmopathy, about 80 hyperthyroidism and around 17 progressor patients) is reported in the paper. The 100 discovery patients were divided at random into training and test sets in a 7:3 ratio. An independent validation cohort of some 18 hyperthyroidism patients and 17 patients who later progressed to ophthalmopathy tested prospective prediction of ophthalmopathy. Once sampling was done, hyperthyroidism patients were given methimazole at a starting dose of 30 mg daily, whereas ophthalmopathy patients were given high-dose intravenous methylprednisolone.

Turning to this clonotype: Its antigen remains undetermined. Base qualities were left out, and no much larger clone turns up one base away.

The CDR3 goes from the cysteine to the phenylalanine over 14 residues. Of all the DNA, just the CDR3 is kept, 42 bases in frame from base 1. Per the germline V gene (reference sequence), GTSNPN is the CDR1 and SVGIG is the CDR2. Germline trimming: 5 bases from V, 0 bases from J; junction bases outside gene matches: 3. Overall study outcomes, separate from this receptor: Sample size was not statistically predetermined, and investigators were not blinded to group allocation. Most expanded thyroid clonotypes (frequency above 0.001) were also detected in blood, a finding suggesting that blood repertoires may reflect thyroid immune responses. A model built on a 13 V-J signature distinguished ophthalmopathy from stable hyperthyroidism, reaching 85% to 90% sensitivity and about 81% specificity in cross-validation and 80%/75% in testing. In validation, progression to ophthalmopathy was predicted by the model with 70.59% sensitivity and around 76% specificity, a median of approximately 6.5 months before onset.

Amplification of TCR beta CDR3 regions was carried out from RNA transcripts. For the first round of RT-PCR on the TCR CDR3, the HTBI primer set was used together with the Qiagen OneStep RT-PCR kit. Libraries were constructed in a second round of multiplex PCR, after which size selection and purification were performed. Sequencing of the libraries was done on an Illumina HiSeq2000 using paired-end 100 bp reads. The study's own analysis went as follows. Raw data were processed with SOAPnuke, discarding reads with adapters, uncalled bases, mean Phred below 15, or no exact constant-primer or identifier match. High-quality paired reads were merged with COPE v1.2.5, and unique nucleotide sequences were defined as clonotypes. Clonotypes were aligned to IMGT TRBV, TRBD and TRBJ reference segments using MiTCR v1.1. The analysis included only V-J combinations with a frequency above 0.0001, which together covered 99% to 99.2% of the repertoires. A TCS score was defined as the ratio between F50 (clonal expansion) and ExV (chaos), using BLOSUM62-based TCRdist between CDR3 peptides within each V-J. Welch's t-statistics and random forest reduced 500 to 650 V-J features to about 12, which were used in a naive Bayes classifier (R e1071). The public reads were quality trimmed at Q25 with fastp and then assembled into clones with MiXCR by TCRdb, keeping productive beta chains. Every CDR3 protein is listed once, alongside the most common genes and DNA of its rows. The V and J calls shown here were made by TCRdb, not taken from the authors' results. The sample table contains 550,000 to 850,000 distinct CDR3 sequences; only one count was recorded for approximately 18% of them. The top ten clonotypes cover 16% of the sample.

Hyperthyroidism patients were aged 18 to 65 years and newly diagnosed, with disease duration of less than 2 months. Any patient with an uncontrolled infection, another autoimmune disease, pregnancy or lactation was excluded. Clinical symptoms, serum thyroxine and TRAb, thyroid ultrasound, and orbital computed tomography formed the basis for the diagnoses. For progressor patients, blood was drawn at the first diagnosis of hyperthyroidism, before any ophthalmopathy symptoms had appeared. PBMCs were separated from about 10 ml of fresh peripheral blood using Ficoll-Paque density gradient centrifugation. Progressor patients were initially diagnosed with Graves' hyperthyroidism and developed ophthalmopathy during follow-up. Trizol reagent was used to extract total RNA, and RNA quality was then checked on an Agilent 2100 Bioanalyzer.

The sequence came from a woman aged 45-65 years with Graves' hyperthyroidism that later progressed to Graves' ophthalmopathy. Material: blood. The rearranged chain carries TRBV30 and TRBJ2-1; 8 central nucleotides agree with TRBD1. This receptor has the CDR3 CAWGQGNSYNEQFF. The nucleotide sequence reads as follows: TGTGCCTGGGGACAGGGTAACTCCTACAATGAGCAGTTCTTC.